Included here is one T cell receptor beta chain sequence, with context. The data are from a study of blood T cell repertoires in COVID-19. Measured with immunoSEQ multiplex PCR; TCRdb has only the in-frame clones, and not every one. The sample lists fewer than 400,000 clones, approximately 86% seen once, with less than 3.5% in the top ten. What was sequenced was peripheral blood. The receptor was isolated from a human donor in a cohort sampled during active COVID-19.

CDR3 nucleotide sequence: TGTGCCAGCTCACTCCAGGGAAGGAACACTGAAGCTTTCTTT. It codes for CASSLQGRNTEAFF. The rearrangement links TRBV18 to TRBJ1-1; D is possibly TRBD1 (5 bases). This CDR3 contains 14 residues. Trimming stripped 4 bases from V and 1 base from J, with 10 bases between. Germline V gene sequence: CDR1 KGHSH, CDR2 LQKENI.